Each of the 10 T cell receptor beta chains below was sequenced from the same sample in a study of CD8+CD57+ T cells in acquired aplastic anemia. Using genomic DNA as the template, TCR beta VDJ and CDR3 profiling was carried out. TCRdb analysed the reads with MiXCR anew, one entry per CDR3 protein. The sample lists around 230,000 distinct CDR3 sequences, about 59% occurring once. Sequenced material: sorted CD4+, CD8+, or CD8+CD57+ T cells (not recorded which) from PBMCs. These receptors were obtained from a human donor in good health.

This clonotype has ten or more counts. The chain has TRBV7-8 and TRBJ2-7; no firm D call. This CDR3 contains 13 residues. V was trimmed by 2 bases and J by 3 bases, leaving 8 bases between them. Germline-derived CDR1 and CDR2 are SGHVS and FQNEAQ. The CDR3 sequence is CASSLSPSYEQYF. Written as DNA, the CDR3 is TGTGCCAGCAGCTTATCCCCTAGCTACGAGCAGTACTTC.

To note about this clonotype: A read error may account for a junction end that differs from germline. CDR3 in DNA: TGTGCTATCAGTGATGGCTCCGGGACTACCCGCTACGAGCAGTACTTC. The encoded protein is CAISDGSGTTRYEQYF. The rearrangement uses TRBV10-3 and TRBJ2-7; TRBD2 matches 7 bases. CDR1 is ENHRY and CDR2 is SYGVKD in the germline V gene. This CDR3 is built from 16 residues.

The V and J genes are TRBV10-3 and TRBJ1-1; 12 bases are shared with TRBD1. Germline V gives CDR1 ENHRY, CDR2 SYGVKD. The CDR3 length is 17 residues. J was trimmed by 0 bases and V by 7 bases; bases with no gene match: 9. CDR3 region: CAIKPGQGAFMNTEAFF. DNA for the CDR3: TGTGCCATCAAGCCGGGACAGGGGGCCTTCATGAACACTGAAGCTTTCTTT.

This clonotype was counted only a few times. The CDR3 coding sequence is TGTGCCAGCAGCGTGGATGTTAGTGAGACCCAGTACTTC. This sequence encodes CASSVDVSETQYF. J is TRBJ2-5 and V is TRBV9; D is unresolved. The CDR3 sequence is 13 residues long. Germline loops: CDR1 SGDLS, CDR2 YYNGEE. The V gene lost 2 bases and the J gene lost 5 bases, with 10 bases spanning the gap.

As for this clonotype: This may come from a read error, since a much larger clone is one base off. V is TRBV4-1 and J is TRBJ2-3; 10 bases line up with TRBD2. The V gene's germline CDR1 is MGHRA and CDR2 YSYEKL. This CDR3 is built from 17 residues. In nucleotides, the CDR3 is TGCGTCAGCAGCCAAGATTATTCAGCGGGGGGGACAGATACGCAGTATTTT. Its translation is CVSSQDYSAGGTDTQYF.

CDR3 protein: CATGRQGGSGELFF. In nucleotides, the CDR3 is TGTGCCACCGGGCGGCAGGGTGGGTCCGGGGAGCTGTTTTTT. The chain combines TRBV15 with TRBJ2-2; the D gene is possibly TRBD1 (5 bases). Germline V CDR1 and CDR2: LNHNV, YYDKDF (reference sequence). The V gene lost 8 bases and the J gene lost 6 bases, with 16 bases spanning the gap. The length of the CDR3 is 14 residues.

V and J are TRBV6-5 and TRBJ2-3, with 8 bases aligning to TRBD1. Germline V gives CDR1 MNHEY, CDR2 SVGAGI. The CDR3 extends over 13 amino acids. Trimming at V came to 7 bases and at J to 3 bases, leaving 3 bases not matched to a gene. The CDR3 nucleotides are TGTGCCAGCATGGACAGGGAGACAGATACGCAGTATTTT. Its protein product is CASMDRETDTQYF.

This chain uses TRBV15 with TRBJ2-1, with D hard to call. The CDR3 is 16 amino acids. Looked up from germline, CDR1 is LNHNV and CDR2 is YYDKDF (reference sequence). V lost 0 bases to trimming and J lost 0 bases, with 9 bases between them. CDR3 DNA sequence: TGTGCCACCAGCAGAGACAGGCTGAGCTCCTACAATGAGCAGTTCTTC. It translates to CATSRDRLSSYNEQFF.

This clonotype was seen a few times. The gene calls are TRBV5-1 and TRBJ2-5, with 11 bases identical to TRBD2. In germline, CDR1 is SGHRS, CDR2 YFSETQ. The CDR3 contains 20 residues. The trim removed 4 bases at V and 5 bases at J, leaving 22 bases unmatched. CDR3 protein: CASSLPTNTLTSGSFETQYF. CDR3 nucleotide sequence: TGCGCCAGCAGCCTTCCCACCAACACTTTAACTAGCGGGAGCTTTGAGACCCAGTACTTC.

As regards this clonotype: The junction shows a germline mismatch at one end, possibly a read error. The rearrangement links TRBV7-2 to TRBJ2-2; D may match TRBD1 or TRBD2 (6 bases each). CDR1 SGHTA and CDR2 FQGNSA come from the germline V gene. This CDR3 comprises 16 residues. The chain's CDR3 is CASSQSDRGDTGGLFF. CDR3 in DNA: TGTGCCAGCAGCCAAAGCGACAGAGGGGACACCGGGGGGCTGTTTTTT.